These 8 T cell receptor beta chains originate from one sample sequenced in a study of Ad26.COV2.S vaccination and SARS-CoV-2 variants (dated by TCRdb to the early 2020s). Libraries were built with the immunoSEQ multiplex PCR assay. TCRdb took over this immuneACCESS table, retaining in-frame rearrangements with V and J assigned. Such tables are incomplete; in checked studies, under half of the missing clones stem from an unresolved V gene, and the remainder is unexplained. This sample is represented by roughly 420,000 clones; roughly nine tenths of them were singletons. The ten most abundant clones make up about 2.7% of the sample. Reading the label with the study, this specimen's treatment or condition is: some 20 received Ad26.COV2.S at low or high dose, single or two shots; several received placebo; per-sample allocation not given. For vaccine and placebo recipients, repertoires were sequenced using samples collected on day 63 after the first injection.

Sequencing used peripheral blood, obtained in a trial of Ad26.COV2.S vaccine versus placebo. These receptors all come from a person between 18 and 65 years old who received the Ad26.COV2.S COVID-19 vaccine or a placebo.

V usage is TRBV9 and J usage is TRBJ1-2, with 7 bases identical to TRBD1. Losses at the gene ends were 4 bases for V and 7 bases for J; bases not matched to a gene: 13. CDR1 and CDR2 (germline): SGDLS, YYNGEE. This CDR3 has 15 amino acids. The CDR3 region is CASSLDRDTYFGYTF. Written as DNA, the CDR3 is TGTGCCAGCAGCCTCGACAGGGATACATACTTTGGCTACACCTTC.

V usage is TRBV28 and J usage is TRBJ2-1; TRBD1 matches 8 bases. The CDR3 runs to 14 residues. V was clipped by 3 bases and J by 7 bases; unmatched bases: 5. The germline CDR1 and CDR2 sequences are MDHEN and SYDVKM. CDR3 coding DNA: TGTGCCAGCAGTTTCGGGACAGGAATAAATGAGCAGTTCTTC. This sequence encodes CASSFGTGINEQFF.

CDR3 DNA: TGTGCCATCAGTGATCGGCGGGAGCGAGGGAATGAGCAGTTCTTC. This sequence encodes CAISDRRERGNEQFF. This chain uses TRBV10-3 with TRBJ2-1, with 7 bases aligning to TRBD2. The germline V gene has CDR1 ENHRY and CDR2 SYGVKD. The CDR3 has 15 amino acids. J was trimmed by 7 bases and V by 3 bases; bases with no gene match: 9.

J is TRBJ2-1 and V is TRBV24-1; a weak D match, TRBD1 (6 bases). The CDR3 runs 16 residues. CDR1 is KGHDR and CDR2 is SFDVKD in the germline V gene. The V gene lost 3 bases and the J gene lost 7 bases, with 18 bases spanning the gap. CDR3 DNA sequence: TGTGCCACCAGTGATCCCAGGGGAAGGGGCAGAAATGAGCAGTTCTTC. This codes for CATSDPRGRGRNEQFF.

The chain joins TRBV27 to TRBJ1-5; 12 bases line up with TRBD1. CDR3 length equals 14 residues. V gave up 5 bases and J gave up 6 bases; unmatched junction bases: 2. Germline CDR1 and CDR2: MNHEY and SMNVEV (reference sequence). The CDR3 protein is CASSQGQGAQPQHF. In nucleotides, the CDR3 is TGTGCCAGCAGTCAGGGACAGGGGGCTCAGCCCCAGCATTTT.

The chain recombines TRBV7-2 with TRBJ2-5; D unresolved. CDR3 length: 17 residues. The germline gives CDR1 SGHTA, CDR2 FQGNSA. V dropped 7 bases and J dropped 2 bases, with 23 bases sitting between them. CDR3 region: CASTNQLGRTMQETQYF. CDR3 coding DNA: TGTGCCAGCACAAACCAGCTAGGACGGACCATGCAAGAGACCCAGTACTTC.

The rearrangement joins TRBV7-9 to TRBJ2-3, with unresolved D. This CDR3 spans 13 amino acids. Germline V CDR1 and CDR2: SEHNR, FQNEAQ (reference sequence). V was clipped by 6 bases and J by 2 bases, with 9 bases between them. CDR3 in DNA: TGTGCCAGCAGTCTTGACCCCACAGATACGCAGTATTTT. Amino acid sequence: CASSLDPTDTQYF. The variable domain in full, completed from reference TRBV7-9 and TRBJ2-3, reads DTGVSQNPRHKITKRGQNVTFRCDPISEHNRLYWYRQTLGQGPEFLTYFQNEAQLEKSRLLSDRFSAERPKGSFSTLEIQRTEQGDSAMYLCASSLDPTDTQYFGPGTRLTVL.

This clone has just a few counts. This sequence joins TRBV5-4 and TRBJ1-5; weak D call: TRBD1 (5 bases). The germline gives CDR1 SGHNT, CDR2 YYREEE (reference sequence). Trimming took 2 bases from V and 0 from J, leaving 9 bases between them. This CDR3 has 15 residues. The CDR3 loop is CASSFGGDSNQPQHF. Here the CDR3 DNA reads TGTGCCAGCAGCTTTGGAGGGGATAGCAATCAGCCCCAGCATTTT.